The source of this T cell receptor (beta chain) is a study of shared clonotypes between healthy human individuals (dated by TCRdb to about 2020). Describing the broader study: The cohort comprised a couple of women and a few men aged 18 to 49 years. Per donor, three plates each were used for CD4 naive and CD4 memory, two for CD8 naive, and one for CD8 memory. Blood TCR repertoires of about five healthy adults were deeply sequenced to estimate repertoire size and the extent of clonotype sharing between individuals. To increase sequencing depth and limit assay-specific biases, different laboratories used diverse techniques to prepare libraries and sequence TCR repertoires. Leukapheresis yielded between about 0.94 and 8.9 billion PBMCs per donor. General conclusions and limits of the study: Clonotypes shared by all four sorted-subset donors showed higher generation probabilities than non-shared clonotypes. Sampling was restricted to blood, and TCR repertoires in tissues likely differ from the TCR repertoires found in blood. Larger estimated clonotype richness was generally found for naive subsets than for memory subsets. Because the study included only a small number of donors, the genetic and exposure-history diversity represented was limited. Even with the large sequencing depth, rarefaction of the sorted-subset datasets indicated that sequencing was incomplete. Across a handful of donors, approximately 5% of naive CD4, approximately 3.5% of naive CD8, roughly 2.2% of memory CD4, and under 0.45% of memory CD8 clonotypes were shared. Pairwise subsampling indicated that sequencing depth was expected to affect the degree of clonotype sharing among donors.

CDR1 and CDR2 are drawn from the germline V gene: KGHSH, LQKENI. Counted from cysteine to phenylalanine, this CDR3 has 13 amino acids. The only DNA kept is the CDR3, 39 bases in frame from the first base. Trimming at the junction amounts to 3 bases on V and 3 bases on J, and the germline ends lie 9 bases apart. With respect to this clone: The antigen it binds to is not known. No base quality information exists; no much larger clone differs at one position.

Donors were healthy HIV-negative adults with no recently reported acute infections or vaccinations. Only Caucasian adults living in Nashville, Tennessee, USA were represented among the donors. CD4+ T cells were enriched by magnetic negative selection; naive cells were then positively selected on CD45RA, and the negative fraction formed the memory subset. Blood was collected by leukapheresis, and PBMCs were isolated by Ficoll-Histopaque density gradient centrifugation and then cryopreserved in liquid nitrogen vapor phase. Analytical flow cytometry was used to check the purity and quantity of each magnetically sorted T cell population. Genomic DNA was isolated from each sorted fraction and quantified by UV absorbance on a Nanodrop 2000c. Using the deep immunoSEQ assay, multiplex PCR amplified TCR CDR3 regions from genomic DNA. For each cell subset, the extracted genomic DNA was distributed evenly across all wells of several immunoSEQ 96-well plates, and each plate served as one replicate. For sorted subsets, around 0.2 ug of genomic DNA, equivalent to some 30,000 T cell genomes, went into each replicate PCR. The purified libraries were quantified using a Qubit 3.0 fluorometer, sized with a Bioanalyzer 2100, and then quantified again using the KAPA Library Quantification kit. A separate single-read 150-cycle Illumina NextSeq 550 flow cell was used to sequence each immunoSEQ 96-well plate. The authors processed their data as follows. The immunoSEQ output contained only junctional sequences without quality scores, so filtering could not match that applied to full-length reads. To assign V/J genes and CDR3, sequences were annotated using PyIR, a Python wrapper for IgBLAST v1.9, with IMGT germline references. Reads were removed for weak V/J assignments (E-value above 1e-6), missing CDR3, stop codons, out-of-frame junctions, or ambiguous translated residues. V3J clonotypes were defined by identical inferred V gene, J gene, and CDR3 amino acid sequence. Percentage overlap between repertoires was computed as shared unique clonotypes divided by the size of the smaller repertoire. Repertoire richness was assessed with RTK rarefaction, the Chao1 estimator, and Recon v2.1 estimates of unobserved clonotypes. Generation probabilities were computed with OLGA for all TCRbeta clonotypes obtained by the gDNA method from a handful of donors. TCRdb re-hosts the immuneACCESS table, in-frame sequences only. Its copies lack some clones; in the studies checked, an unresolved V gene accounts for under half of them, and the cause for the rest is not known. For V, J and clone size, that table is used; D and trimming come from the DNA. Present in this sample are 1.6 million or so clones, roughly 96% of which were seen just once. Approximately 1.1% of the sample is in the top ten clones.

The receptor's source is a man aged 25 to 45 in good health. Sample: naive CD4+ T cells sorted from blood. The cell subset or site label corresponds to: CD45RA+ positively selected. This sequence uses TRBV18 and TRBJ2-7, with no confidently assigned D gene. The CDR3 corresponds to CASSPNTFYEQYF. The DNA is as follows: TGTGCCAGCTCACCCAACACCTTCTACGAGCAGTACTTC.